The source of this T cell receptor (beta chain) is a study of neurological immune-mediated disorders. The unsorted libraries originated from 2 million PBMCs kept at -80 C. The J segment lost 4 bases and the V segment lost 6 bases, leaving 6 bases of the junction unmatched. Looked up from germline, CDR1 is MNHNS and CDR2 is SASEGT. The CDR3 runs 13 residues. This clonotype was seen ten or more times. The cDNA was generated through 5'RACE incorporating 10-nucleotide random UMIs. Each CDR3 protein gets one entry after TCRdb re-called the 5' RACE reads with MiXCR. The sample includes 50,000 or so distinct CDR3 sequences, about an eighth of them seen just once.

This chain joins TRBV6-1 and TRBJ2-7; 7 bases align to TRBD1. The receptor's source is a man between 60 and 70 years old in good health. Sequenced sample: PBMCs. Here the CDR3 reads CASRPGTAYEQYF. The CDR3 DNA follows: TGTGCCAGCAGACCCGGGACAGCTTACGAGCAGTACTTC.